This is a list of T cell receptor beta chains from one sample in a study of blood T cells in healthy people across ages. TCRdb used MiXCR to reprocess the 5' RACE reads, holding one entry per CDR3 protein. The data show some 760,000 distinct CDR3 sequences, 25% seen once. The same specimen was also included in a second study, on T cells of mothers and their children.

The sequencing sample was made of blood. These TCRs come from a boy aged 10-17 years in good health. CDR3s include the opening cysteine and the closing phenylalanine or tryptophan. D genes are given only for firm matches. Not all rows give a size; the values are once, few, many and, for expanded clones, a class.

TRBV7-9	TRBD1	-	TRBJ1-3	TGTGCCAGCAAGACAGTAGTGGGCAGGGGGAACGGAAACACCATATATTTT	CASKTVVGRGNGNTIYF
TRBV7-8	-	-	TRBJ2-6	TGTGCCAGCAGCTTAGAGACTGTCCCTGGGGCCAACGTCCTGACTTTC	CASSLETVPGANVLTF
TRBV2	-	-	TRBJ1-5	TGTGCCAGCAGTTCGGAGGATTTACAGCCCCAGCATTTT	CASSSEDLQPQHF
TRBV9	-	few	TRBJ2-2	TGTGCCAGCAGCGTAGTTCAGGAGCACGGGGAGCTGTTTTTT	CASSVVQEHGELFF
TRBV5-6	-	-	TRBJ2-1	TGTGCCAGCAGCTTGGGGGGAGACGATGAGCAGTTCTTC	CASSLGGDDEQFF
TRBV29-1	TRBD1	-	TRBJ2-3	TGCAGCGTTGAGTCTGACAGGGGGAACACAGATACGCAGTATTTT	CSVESDRGNTDTQYF
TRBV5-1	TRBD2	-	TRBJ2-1	TGCGCCAGCAGCTTGTATCTAGCGGGAGTAAACGGCGTAGATGAGCAGTTCTTC	CASSLYLAGVNGVDEQFF
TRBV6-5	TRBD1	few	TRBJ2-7	TGTGCCAGCAGTTACTCGACAGGGTCTGGCGAGCAGTACTTC	CASSYSTGSGEQYF
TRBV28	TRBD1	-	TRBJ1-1	TGTGCCAGCAGCCAAATGCCAGGGGGTCAGAGTGAAGCTTTCTTT	CASSQMPGGQSEAFF
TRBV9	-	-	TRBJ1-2	TGTGCCAGCAGCCCAGCCTTAGGACGGGCACCATATGGCTACACCTTC	CASSPALGRAPYGYTF
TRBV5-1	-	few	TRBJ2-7	TGCGCCAGCAGCGCTGGGACACTGGGCGACTACGAGCAGTACTTC	CASSAGTLGDYEQYF
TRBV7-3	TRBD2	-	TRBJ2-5	TGTGCCAGCAGCCAAGTCGGGGGGGCCGAAGAGACCCAGTACTTC	CASSQVGGAEETQYF
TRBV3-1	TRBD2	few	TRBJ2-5	TGTGCCAGCAGCCAAGATCAACTAGCGGGGGAGACCCAGTACTTC	CASSQDQLAGETQYF
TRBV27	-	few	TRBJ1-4	TGTGCCAGCAGTCGACTTCGGCCAGACCCTCCAGGGGAAAAACTGTTTTTT	CASSRLRPDPPGEKLFF
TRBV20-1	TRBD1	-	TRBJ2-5	TGCAGTGCTACGGACAGGGGGTTGGAGACCCAGTACTTC	CSATDRGLETQYF
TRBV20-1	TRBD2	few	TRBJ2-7	TGCAGTGCTAGATTGATAGCGGGTACAGACTACGAGCAGTACTTC	CSARLIAGTDYEQYF
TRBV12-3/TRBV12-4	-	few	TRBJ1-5	TGTGCCAGCAGTCTAAGTGTTAGCAATCAGCCCCAGCATTTT	CASSLSVSNQPQHF
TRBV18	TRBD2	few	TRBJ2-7	TGTGCCAGCTCACCACCGGGGGGGATCGAGCAGTACTTC	CASSPPGGIEQYF
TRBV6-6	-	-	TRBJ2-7	TGTGCCAGCAGTCACCCCCTACTCTACGAGCAGTACTTC	CASSHPLLYEQYF
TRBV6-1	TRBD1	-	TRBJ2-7	TGTGCCGGCATCCTCGGACAGGGAAAGTTCGGCGAGCAGTACTTC	CAGILGQGKFGEQYF
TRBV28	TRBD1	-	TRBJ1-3	TGTGCCAGCAGGCAGGGGGCAAAAGGAAACACCATATATTTT	CASRQGAKGNTIYF
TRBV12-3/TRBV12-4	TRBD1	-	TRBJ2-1	TGCGCCACCGCTTGGGACAGGGAGAATGAGCAGTTCTTC	CATAWDRENEQFF
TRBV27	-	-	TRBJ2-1	TGTGCCAGCTGGCCGGACAGCTCCTACAATGAGCAGTTCTTC	CASWPDSSYNEQFF
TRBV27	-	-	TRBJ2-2	TGTGCCAGCAGACCAGGGGTTGCCGGGGAGCTGTTTTTT	CASRPGVAGELFF
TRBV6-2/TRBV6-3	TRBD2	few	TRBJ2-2	TGTGCCAGCAGTTACGAAGCTAGCGGGAGGCACGGAACCGGGGAGCTGTTTTTT	CASSYEASGRHGTGELFF
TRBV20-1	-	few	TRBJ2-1	TGCAGTGCTAAGGAGACCGTATTGAAGGAGCAGTTCTTC	CSAKETVLKEQFF
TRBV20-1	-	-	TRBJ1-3	TGCAGTGCTAGAGATCCCCACGCCGGAAACACCATATATTTT	CSARDPHAGNTIYF
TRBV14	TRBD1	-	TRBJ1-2	TGTGCCAGCAGCGCCAGGACAGGGCACTATGGCTACACCTTC	CASSARTGHYGYTF
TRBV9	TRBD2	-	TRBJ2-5	TGTGCCAGCAGCGTAGGGACTAGCCAGGGGGAGACCCAGTACTTC	CASSVGTSQGETQYF
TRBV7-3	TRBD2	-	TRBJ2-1	TGTGCCAGCAGCGAAAAGGGTCTAGCGGATGAGCAGTTCTTC	CASSEKGLADEQFF
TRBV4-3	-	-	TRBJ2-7	TGCGCCAGCAGTCTGGAGTGGGGCTACGAGCAGTACTTC	CASSLEWGYEQYF
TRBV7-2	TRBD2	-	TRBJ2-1	TGTGCCAGCAGCGCGGGGGGACTAGCGGGTATCGATGAGCAGTTCTTC	CASSAGGLAGIDEQFF
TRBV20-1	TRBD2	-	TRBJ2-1	TGCAGTGCTAGACTCGATAAAACGGCCGCCCCGGGGGGATCCTACAATGAGCAGTTCTTC	CSARLDKTAAPGGSYNEQFF
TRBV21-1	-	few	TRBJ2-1	TGTGCCAGCAGCAAGAATTCTAATGAGCAGTTCTTC	CASSKNSNEQFF
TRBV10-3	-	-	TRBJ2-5	TGTGCCATCAGGTCCGGAGCTGGAGGAGAGACCCAGTACTTC	CAIRSGAGGETQYF
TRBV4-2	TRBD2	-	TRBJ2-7	TGTGCCAGTAGCCCAGCAGCGGGGACCTACGAGCAGTACTTC	CASSPAAGTYEQYF
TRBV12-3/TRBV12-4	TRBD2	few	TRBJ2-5	TGTGCCAGCAGTGAGTGGACTAGCGGGGGGGATGAGACCCAGTACTTC	CASSEWTSGGDETQYF
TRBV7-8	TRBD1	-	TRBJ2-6	TGTGCCAGCAGCTCCACGCCTGGGACAGACCAAATGTCTGGGGCCAACGTCCTGACTTTC	CASSSTPGTDQMSGANVLTF
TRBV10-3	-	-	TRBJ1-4	TGTGCCATCAGTGAGTCGGAACCTGGGAGGCCGTTTTTT	CAISESEPGRPFF
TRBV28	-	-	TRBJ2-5	TGTGCCAGCAGCCCTTCTTCAACAAGAACTAGGGAGACCCAGTACTTC	CASSPSSTRTRETQYF